The TCR beta chain described here comes from a study of blood T cell repertoires in COVID-19. Study-level background: The study drew acute and convalescent COVID-19 samples from the United States, Italy and Spain. T cells, B-cell-depleted T cells, or PBMCs provided the cDNA or gDNA that served as material.

Per the original data handling: Reference gene primer amplification gave estimated nucleated cell counts. Sequencing was performed with immunoSEQ multiplex PCR; in TCRdb, only in-frame clones are kept and a portion is missing. That table gives V, J and clone size, and the DNA gave D and trimming. The top ten hold 12% of the sample, which has approximately 94,000 clones, 70% to 80% seen once. The TCR was taken from a woman between 65 and 79 years old with acute or convalescent COVID-19. The sample consisted of peripheral blood.

This CDR3 is CASSHSGARNEQFF. The CDR3 DNA sequence: TGTGCCAGCAGTCATAGCGGGGCCCGCAATGAGCAGTTCTTC. The rearrangement links TRBV3-1 (or the pseudogene TRBV3-2) to TRBJ2-1; TRBD2 agrees at 8 bases. V was clipped by 6 bases and J by 6 bases; unmatched bases: 7. The CDR3 spans 14 residues. Germline V gene sequence: CDR1 LGHDT, CDR2 YNNKEL (reference sequence).